This entry lists 18 T cell receptor beta chains sequenced from one sample in a study of cytomegalovirus exposure and HLA in healthy donors. PCR used 60 Vbeta primers and 13 Jbeta primers. Here immunoSEQ multiplex PCR was the method, and the copy in TCRdb shows in-frame clones only, minus some. The table lists tens of thousands of clones, roughly 80% of them singletons, with 7.5% to 8.5% in the top ten. Source material: PBMCs. These receptors were taken from a young man in good health and CMV-seropositive.

Written as DNA, the CDR3 is TGTGCCAGCAGTCGCGAGGAAAGCACTGAAGCTTTCTTT. Encoded protein: CASSREESTEAFF. The chain joins TRBV6-4 to TRBJ1-1; D remains ambiguous. This CDR3 spans 13 amino acids. V lost 5 bases and J lost 4, with 11 bases in between. Germline CDR1 and CDR2: MRHNA and SNTAGT.

The chain employs TRBV9 and TRBJ1-2, with D maybe TRBD1 (5 bases). CDR1 and CDR2 from the germline V gene are SGDLS and YYNGEE. The germline V and J ends were trimmed by 0 bases and 1 base, with 13 bases remaining between them. The CDR3 is 16 residues long. The CDR3 DNA is TGTGCCAGCAGCGTAGCTGGGGCAACAGTTAACTATGGCTACACCTTC. Translating gives CASSVAGATVNYGYTF.

The genes are TRBV7-3 and TRBJ2-2; D gene uncertain. CDR1 and CDR2 from the germline V gene are SGHTA and FQGTGA. This CDR3 comprises 18 residues. The V end was cut by 3 bases, the J end by 1 base, with 18 bases between. CDR3 protein: CASSFRHPTPWNTGELFF. For the CDR3, the DNA is TGTGCCAGCAGCTTCCGACACCCCACCCCTTGGAACACCGGGGAGCTGTTTTTT.

This clone appeared a single time. The chain combines TRBV18 with TRBJ2-3; TRBD1 matches at 7 bases. This CDR3 is 17 amino acids long. Germline values: CDR1 KGHSH, CDR2 LQKENI. V was pared by 2 bases and J by 2 bases, with 10 bases of the junction left unmatched. CDR3 in DNA: TGTGCCAGCTCACCATGGAAACGACAGGGTAACACAGATACGCAGTATTTT. Amino acid sequence: CASSPWKRQGNTDTQYF.

This clone was observed a single time. The DNA for the CDR3 is TGTGCCAGCAGCTTGGCGGGACAGGGGACTAACTATGGCTACACCTTC. It codes for CASSLAGQGTNYGYTF. The V and J genes are TRBV5-4 and TRBJ1-2; 10 positions agree with TRBD1. V lost 0 bases, J lost 0 bases, and 2 bases stayed unmatched. Germline values: CDR1 SGHNT, CDR2 YYREEE (reference sequence). The CDR3 totals 16 residues.

This chain uses TRBV9 with TRBJ1-1, with 8 bases lining up with TRBD1. The trim removed 3 bases at V and 0 bases at J, leaving 4 bases unmatched. CDR1 and CDR2 from the germline V gene are SGDLS and YYNGEE. The CDR3 extends over 15 amino acids. CDR3 in amino acids: CASSDGQGVNTEAFF. The CDR3 DNA follows: TGTGCCAGCAGCGACGGACAGGGCGTGAACACTGAAGCTTTCTTT.

The chain uses TRBV6-5 and TRBJ1-1; possibly TRBD1 for D (6 bases). V lost 2 bases to trimming and J lost 0 bases, with 13 bases between them. This CDR3 is built from 16 residues. CDR1 and CDR2 (germline): MNHEY, SVGAGI. The DNA of the CDR3 is TGTGCCAGCAGTTACGATTATCAGGGGATGAACACTGAAGCTTTCTTT. This codes for CASSYDYQGMNTEAFF.

The chain joins TRBV7-2 to TRBJ1-2; tentative D call: TRBD1 (6 bases). The CDR3 has 15 amino acids. V was cut by 5 bases and J by 6 bases, with 19 bases left in between. Germline-derived CDR1 and CDR2 are SGHTA and FQGNSA. CDR3 sequence reads: CASSKPGTHGDGYTF. The CDR3 DNA is TGTGCCAGCAGCAAACCCGGGACACACGGGGATGGCTACACCTTC.

The gene calls are TRBV7-2 and TRBJ2-7, with TRBD2 identical over 9 bases. The CDR3 is 17 amino acids. In germline, CDR1 is SGHTA, CDR2 FQGNSA. V dropped 1 base and J dropped 4; count of bases not matched to a gene: 11. The CDR3 here is CASSLVSGTSGSYEQYF. CDR3 nucleotides: TGTGCCAGCAGCTTAGTTTCAGGTACTAGCGGGTCTTACGAGCAGTACTTC.

This clone showed up just a few times. The chain couples TRBV5-1 to TRBJ2-1; 10 bases agree with TRBD2. The junction had 6 bases not matched to a gene; V was cut back by 0 bases and J by 9 bases. Germline V lookup: CDR1 SGHRS, CDR2 YFSETQ. This CDR3 region has 15 residues. The CDR3: CASSLVLAGGGEQFF. CDR3 nucleotide sequence: TGCGCCAGCAGCTTGGTGTTAGCGGGGGGCGGTGAGCAGTTCTTC.

This chain connects TRBV7-3 to TRBJ2-1; TRBD1 is a possible D gene (7 bases). This CDR3 region has 15 residues. Germline V lookup: CDR1 SGHTA, CDR2 FQGTGA. V lost 3 bases, J lost 3 bases, and 12 bases lay in between. The CDR3 here is CASSFPGDSYNEQFF. In DNA, the CDR3 is TGTGCCAGCAGCTTCCCGGGGGACAGCTACAATGAGCAGTTCTTC. The variable domain in full, completed from reference TRBV7-3 and TRBJ2-1, reads GAGVSQTPSNKVTEKGKYVELRCDPISGHTALYWYRQSLGQGPEFLIYFQGTGAADDSGLPNDRFFAVRPEGSVSTLKIQRTERGDSAVYLCASSFPGDSYNEQFFGPGTRLTVL.

The V call is TRBV7-9, the J call TRBJ2-3; D is possibly TRBD1 (6 bases). Trimming shortened V by 4 bases and J by 5 bases, and 10 bases separated the two germline ends. Germline V lookup: CDR1 SEHNR, CDR2 FQNEAQ (reference sequence). The CDR3 contains 13 residues. The CDR3 here is CASSSSRGDTQYF. CDR3 bases: TGTGCCAGCAGCTCCTCCAGGGGAGATACGCAGTATTTT.

This clone was observed once. V and J are TRBV7-8 and TRBJ1-2, with 8 nucleotides matching TRBD1. Germline loops: CDR1 SGHVS, CDR2 FQNEAQ. V dropped 1 base and J dropped 5; count of bases not matched to a gene: 6. There are 15 residues in the CDR3. This CDR3 is CASSLGSTGGYGYTF. The DNA of the CDR3 is TGTGCCAGCAGCTTAGGGAGCACAGGGGGATATGGCTACACCTTC. Full variable domain (rest looked up from reference TRBV7-8 and TRBJ1-2): GAGVSQSPRYKVAKRGQDVALRCDPISGHVSLFWYQQALGQGPEFLTYFQNEAQLDKSGLPSDRFFAERPEGSVSTLKIQRTQQEDSAVYLCASSLGSTGGYGYTFGSGTRLTVV.

The rearrangement links TRBV7-9 to TRBJ2-5, with D maybe TRBD2 (6 bases). CDR3 size: 15 residues. Germline V gene lookup returns CDR1 SEHNR and CDR2 FQNEAQ (reference sequence). The V gene lost 8 bases and the J gene lost 5 bases, with 21 bases spanning the gap. The DNA of the CDR3 is TGTGCCAGCGCCCTCCTAGGAGGGGTGGGCGAGACCCAGTACTTC. Its protein is CASALLGGVGETQYF. Full variable domain (missing parts from reference TRBV7-9 and TRBJ2-5): DTGVSQNPRHKITKRGQNVTFRCDPISEHNRLYWYRQTLGQGPEFLTYFQNEAQLEKSRLLSDRFSAERPKGSFSTLEIQRTEQGDSAMYLCASALLGGVGETQYFGPGTRLLVL.

The gene calls are TRBV28 and TRBJ2-4; possibly TRBD1 for D (5 bases). CDR3 length: 14 residues. The ends were cut back, 7 bases at V and 2 bases at J, with 12 bases in the middle. Germline V gene lookup returns CDR1 MDHEN and CDR2 SYDVKM. This CDR3 reads CASNSQGTKNIQYF. CDR3 sequence (DNA): TGTGCCAGCAATTCCCAGGGTACCAAAAACATTCAGTACTTC.

The chain carries TRBV19 and TRBJ1-1; 7 bases are shared with TRBD1. Germline V gene lookup returns CDR1 LNHDA and CDR2 SQIVND (reference sequence). V shed 7 bases and J 7 bases; nucleotides not matched to a gene: 27. CDR3 length: 19 amino acids. DNA for the CDR3: TGTGCCAGTAAGGGGGCGTCTGGGAGACAGGTGCGACTATCCAGTGAAGCTTTCTTT. Translating it yields CASKGASGRQVRLSSEAFF.

Comments on this clone: One end of the junction fails to match germline, which may point to a read error. The chain joins TRBV27 to TRBJ1-2; 9 positions agree with TRBD1. From germline, CDR1 is MNHEY and CDR2 SMNVEV (reference sequence). CDR3 length: 16 residues. The CDR3 protein is CASSSHRLGQGQDYPF. CDR3 bases: TGTGCCAGCAGTTCTCATAGGTTGGGACAGGGACAAGACTACCCCTTC.

This rearrangement joins TRBV2 to TRBJ2-4; 8 nucleotides agree with TRBD2. The V gene end was trimmed by 7 bases and the J gene end by 0 bases; junction bases not matched to a gene: 11. The CDR3 is made up of 17 amino acids. Looked up from germline, CDR1 is SNHLY and CDR2 is FYNNEI. The CDR3 nucleotides are TGTGCCAGCACCGAACGGGGTAGCGGGGTAGCCAAAAACATTCAGTACTTC. Translation gives CASTERGSGVAKNIQYF.